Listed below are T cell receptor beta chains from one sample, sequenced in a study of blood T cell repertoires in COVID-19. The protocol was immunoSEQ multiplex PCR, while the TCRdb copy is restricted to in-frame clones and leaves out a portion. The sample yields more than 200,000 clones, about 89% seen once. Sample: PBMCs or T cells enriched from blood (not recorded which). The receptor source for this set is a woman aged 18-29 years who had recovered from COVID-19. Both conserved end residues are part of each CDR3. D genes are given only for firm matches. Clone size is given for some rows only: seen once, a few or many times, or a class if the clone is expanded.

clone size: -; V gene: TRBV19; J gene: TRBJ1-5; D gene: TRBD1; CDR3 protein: CASSNVQGATGNQPQHF; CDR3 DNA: TGTGCCAGTAGCAATGTCCAGGGGGCCACAGGCAATCAGCCCCAGCATTTT
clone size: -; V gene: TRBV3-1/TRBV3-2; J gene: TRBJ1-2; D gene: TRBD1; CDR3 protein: CASSQDLPGGIWTYGYTF; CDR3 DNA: TGTGCCAGCAGCCAAGATTTACCAGGGGGGATTTGGACTTATGGCTACACCTTC
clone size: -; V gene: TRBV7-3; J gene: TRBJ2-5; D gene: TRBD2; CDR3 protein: CASSFTGGPGETQYF; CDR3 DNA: TGTGCCAGCAGCTTCACGGGAGGGCCAGGGGAGACCCAGTACTTC
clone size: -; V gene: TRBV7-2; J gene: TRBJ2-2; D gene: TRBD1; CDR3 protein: CASSIRGFGQGIIDGELFF; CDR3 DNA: TGTGCCAGCAGCATTCGGGGGTTCGGACAGGGGATTATCGACGGGGAGCTGTTTTTT
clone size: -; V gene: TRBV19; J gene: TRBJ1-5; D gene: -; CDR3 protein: CASSTNSNSNQPQHF; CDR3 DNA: TGTGCCAGTAGTACTAACTCGAATAGCAATCAGCCCCAGCATTTT
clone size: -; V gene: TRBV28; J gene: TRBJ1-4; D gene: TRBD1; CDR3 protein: CASSPGTVGEKLFF; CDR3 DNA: TGTGCCAGCAGCCCCGGGACAGTGGGCGAAAAACTGTTTTTT
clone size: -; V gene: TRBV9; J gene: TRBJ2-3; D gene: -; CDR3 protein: CASSVADTQYF; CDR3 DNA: TGTGCCAGCAGCGTAGCTGATACGCAGTATTTT
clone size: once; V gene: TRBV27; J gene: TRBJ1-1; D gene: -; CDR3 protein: CASSLSRHSTEAFF; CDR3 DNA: TGTGCCAGCAGTTTATCCCGTCATAGCACTGAAGCTTTCTTT
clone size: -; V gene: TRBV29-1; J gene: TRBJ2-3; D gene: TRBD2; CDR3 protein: CSVAGLAGNRPSTDTQYF; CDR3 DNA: TGCAGCGTCGCCGGACTAGCGGGAAACCGACCTAGCACAGATACGCAGTATTTT
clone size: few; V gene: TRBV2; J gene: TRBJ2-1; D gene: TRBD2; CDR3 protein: CASNEGLRVDEQFF; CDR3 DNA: TGTGCCAGCAATGAGGGACTACGCGTCGATGAGCAGTTCTTC
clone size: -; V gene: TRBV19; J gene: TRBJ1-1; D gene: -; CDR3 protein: CASSIQGPNTEAFF; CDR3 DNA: TGTGCCAGTAGTATACAGGGGCCAAACACTGAAGCTTTCTTT
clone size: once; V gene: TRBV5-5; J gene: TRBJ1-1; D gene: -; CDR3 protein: CASSLFRETEAFF; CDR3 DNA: TGTGCCAGCAGCTTGTTTCGGGAGACTGAAGCTTTCTTT
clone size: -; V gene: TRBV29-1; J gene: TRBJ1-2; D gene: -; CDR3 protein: CSAGTLLGYTF; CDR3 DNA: TGCAGCGCTGGGACTTTGCTTGGCTACACCTTC
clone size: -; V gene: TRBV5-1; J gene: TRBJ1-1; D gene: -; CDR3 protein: CASSLLSDTEAFF; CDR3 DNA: TGCGCCAGCAGCTTGCTTTCGGACACTGAAGCTTTCTTT
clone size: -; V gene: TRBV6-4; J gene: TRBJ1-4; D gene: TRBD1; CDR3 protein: CASTERFTGGNEKLFF; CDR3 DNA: TGTGCCAGCACGGAGAGGTTTACAGGGGGGAATGAAAAACTGTTTTTT
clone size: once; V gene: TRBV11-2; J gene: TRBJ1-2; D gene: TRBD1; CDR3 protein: CASSLQGDGYTF; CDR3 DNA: TGTGCCAGCAGCTTACAGGGGGATGGCTACACCTTC
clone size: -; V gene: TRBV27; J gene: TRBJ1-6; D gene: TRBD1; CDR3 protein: CASSIYSPRGTGSPLHF; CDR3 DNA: TGTGCCAGCAGTATCTACAGCCCCAGGGGGACGGGTTCACCCCTCCACTTT
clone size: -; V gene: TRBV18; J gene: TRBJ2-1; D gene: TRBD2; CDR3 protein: CASSPGLAGGDEQFF; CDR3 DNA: TGTGCCAGCTCACCTGGACTAGCGGGAGGTGATGAGCAGTTCTTC